These 22 T cell receptor beta chains originate from one sample sequenced in a study of OX40 agonist ivuxolimab in advanced cancers. The protocol was immunoSEQ multiplex PCR, while the TCRdb copy is restricted to in-frame clones and leaves out a portion. Of 55,000 to 65,000 clones listed, around 92% were seen once; the top ten hold approximately 20%. The sequencing used CD4+ or CD8+ T cells sorted from blood, collected in a trial of the OX40 agonist ivuxolimab. The receptors were sampled from an adult with an advanced solid tumor such as melanoma, head and neck, liver or kidney cancer.

This chain links TRBV27 with TRBJ2-1, with D perhaps TRBD1 or TRBD2 (5 bases each). The CDR3 is 17 amino acids. With 0 bases removed from V and 0 bases from J, the gap between germline ends came to 12 bases. The germline gives CDR1 MNHEY, CDR2 SMNVEV (reference sequence). CDR3 amino acids: CASSLSAPGSSYNEQFF. CDR3 sequence (DNA): TGTGCCAGCAGTTTATCGGCGCCAGGGAGCTCCTACAATGAGCAGTTCTTC.

This rearrangement joins TRBV5-6 to TRBJ2-3; 8 nucleotides match TRBD1. The length of the CDR3 is 15 residues. Looked up from germline, CDR1 is SGHDT and CDR2 is YYEEEE. V lost 2 bases to trimming and J lost 4 bases; unmatched junction nucleotides: 6. CDR3 residues: CASSFRRGPADTQYF. CDR3 sequence (DNA): TGTGCCAGCAGCTTCCGCAGGGGGCCTGCAGATACGCAGTATTTT.

V usage is TRBV29-1 and J usage is TRBJ2-1; 9 positions match TRBD2. The junction had 18 bases not matched to a gene; V was cut back by 0 bases and J by 6 bases. The germline V gene has CDR1 SQVTM and CDR2 ANQGSEA. The length of the CDR3 is 19 residues. The CDR3 here is CSVEDPGAGGPVARNEQFF. Written as DNA, the CDR3 is TGCAGCGTTGAAGATCCCGGGGCGGGAGGGCCGGTTGCTCGCAATGAGCAGTTCTTC.

The gene calls are TRBV6-4 and TRBJ2-4; TRBD2 is a possible D gene (6 bases). V gave up 4 bases and J gave up 6 bases, with 10 bases separating them. The CDR3 totals 13 residues. Germline CDR1 is MRHNA and CDR2 is SNTAGT. CDR3 nucleotide sequence: TGTGCCAGCAGTGGGAGGGGTAGAAACATTCAGTACTTC. It translates to CASSGRGRNIQYF.

This clone was seen only once. This rearrangement joins TRBV6-1 to TRBJ1-1; 8 nucleotides line up with TRBD1. The CDR3 extends over 13 amino acids. The V gene's germline CDR1 is MNHNS and CDR2 SASEGT. V lost 3 bases and J lost 7; bases outside the gene matches: 4. This CDR3 reads CASSDRGLNEAFF. The CDR3 region has the DNA TGTGCCAGCAGTGACAGGGGGCTGAATGAAGCTTTCTTT.

This chain joins TRBV4-1 and TRBJ1-1, with D uncertain. CDR1 is MGHRA, CDR2 YSYEKL, per germline. This CDR3 is built from 14 residues. V was clipped by 0 bases and J by 5 bases, with 10 bases between them. In DNA form, the CDR3 reads TGCGCCAGCAGCCAAGAGGGCAATCCGACTGAAGCTTTCTTT. Encoded protein: CASSQEGNPTEAFF.

This chain connects TRBV2 to TRBJ1-2; 11 nucleotides line up with TRBD1. Per the germline V gene, CDR1 is SNHLY and CDR2 is FYNNEI. The CDR3 has 15 amino acids. The V segment lost 6 bases and the J segment 4 bases; nucleotides outside the gene matches: 7. CDR3 nucleotides: TGTGCCAGCAGATTCGGACAGGGGGCCGGCTATGGCTACACCTTC. This gives the protein CASRFGQGAGYGYTF.

The chain links TRBV5-6 to TRBJ1-5; D remains unclear. In germline, CDR1 is SGHDT, CDR2 YYEEEE. The CDR3 sequence is 18 residues long. Trimming took 4 bases from V and 0 from J, leaving 20 bases between them. In DNA form, the CDR3 reads TGTGCCAGCAGCCAGAGGACGGCCGGCCCAGATAGCAATCAGCCCCAGCATTTT. It is translated as CASSQRTAGPDSNQPQHF.

The chain employs TRBV28 and TRBJ1-5, with 7 nucleotides matching TRBD1. The germline V gene encodes CDR1 MDHEN and CDR2 SYDVKM. V lost 5 bases, J lost 3 bases, and 7 bases stayed unmatched. The CDR3 is 15 amino acids. The CDR3 region is CASSLTGANNQPQHF. DNA for the CDR3: TGTGCCAGCAGTCTCACAGGGGCCAACAATCAGCCCCAGCATTTT.

This chain uses TRBV6-5 with TRBJ2-1, with 10 bases fitting TRBD2. The V gene end was trimmed by 1 base and the J gene end by 4 bases; junction bases not matched to a gene: 1. This CDR3 comprises 15 residues. Germline V CDR1 and CDR2: MNHEY, SVGAGI. The CDR3 DNA sequence: TGTGCCAGCAGTTACTTGGGACTAGCGTACAATGAGCAGTTCTTC. This gives the protein CASSYLGLAYNEQFF.

J is TRBJ1-1 and V is TRBV19, with 7 bases fitting TRBD1. Germline assignment: CDR1 LNHDA and CDR2 SQIVND (reference sequence). CDR3 length: 14 residues. V dropped 3 bases and J dropped 4; count of bases not matched to a gene: 5. Here the CDR3 DNA reads TGTGCCAGTAGTATGGTGGCAGGGGGCACTGAAGCTTTCTTT. It encodes CASSMVAGGTEAFF.

The chain links TRBV13 to TRBJ2-5, with D hard to call. This CDR3 contains 12 residues. Germline lookup yields CDR1 PRHDT and CDR2 FYEKMQ (reference sequence). V lost 3 bases to trimming and J lost 2 bases, with 4 bases between them. CDR3 sequence (DNA): TGTGCCAGCAGCTTCCTTCAAGAGACCCAGTACTTC. As protein: CASSFLQETQYF. The full variable domain, its missing parts supplied by reference TRBV13 and TRBJ2-5, is AAGVIQSPRHLIKEKRETATLKCYPIPRHDTVYWYQQGPGQDPQFLISFYEKMQSDKGSIPDRFSAQQFSDYHSELNMSSLELGDSALYFCASSFLQETQYFGPGTRLLVL.

CDR3 coding DNA: TGTGCCTGGAGTCCTTACAATGAGCAGTTCTTC. Its translation is CAWSPYNEQFF. The chain has TRBV30 and TRBJ2-1; no definite D call. Trimming removed 2 bases from V and 4 bases from J, with 3 bases in between. The CDR3 sequence is 11 residues long. Germline V gives CDR1 GTSNPN, CDR2 SVGIG (reference sequence).

The chain uses TRBV6-5 and TRBJ1-5, with TRBD1 as a possible D gene (5 bases). Per germline, CDR1 MNHEY and CDR2 SVGAGI. V was cut by 0 bases and J by 3 bases, with 9 bases left in between. The CDR3 length is 15 residues. CDR3 nucleotide sequence: TGTGCCAGCAGTTACTCAGGGGCAGACAATCAGCCCCAGCATTTT. Protein product: CASSYSGADNQPQHF.

This chain joins TRBV4-1 and TRBJ1-2, with 8 bases fitting TRBD1. V dropped 0 bases and J dropped 8; count of bases not matched to a gene: 8. This CDR3 is 15 amino acids long. Germline values: CDR1 MGHRA, CDR2 YSYEKL. CDR3 amino acids: CASSQDAGGAGGYTF. The CDR3 DNA reads TGCGCCAGCAGCCAAGACGCAGGGGGCGCGGGAGGCTACACCTTC.

This clone has just one count. The rearrangement uses TRBV25-1 and TRBJ1-2; D uncertain. Germline assignment: CDR1 MGHDK and CDR2 SYGVNS. CDR3 length: 15 residues. With 3 bases removed from V and 3 bases from J, the gap between germline ends came to 14 bases. CDR3 DNA: TGTGCCAGCAGTGAGGAGGAGAGCTCTTACTATGGCTACACCTTC. Translated, it gives CASSEEESSYYGYTF.

The chain uses TRBV7-9 and TRBJ2-3; D call uncertain. Germline CDR1 reads SEHNR; CDR2 reads FQNEAQ (reference sequence). V dropped 5 bases and J dropped 2 bases, with 2 bases sitting between them. The length of the CDR3 is 11 residues. The CDR3, as DNA: TGTGCCAGCAGCACCACAGATACGCAGTATTTT. This translates into CASSTTDTQYF.

This chain uses TRBV15 with TRBJ2-1, with unresolved D. Trimming left V 5 bases short and J 9 bases short, with 14 bases between. This CDR3 comprises 13 residues. The germline V gene has CDR1 LNHNV and CDR2 YYDKDF (reference sequence). CDR3 region: CATSARPTGEQFF. CDR3 DNA: TGTGCCACCAGCGCGCGTCCCACTGGTGAGCAGTTCTTC.

The CDR3 sequence is CASSLWRESNQPQHF. The CDR3 region has the DNA TGTGCCAGCAGTTTATGGAGGGAAAGCAATCAGCCCCAGCATTTT. This chain links TRBV28 with TRBJ1-5; the D is unclear. The V gene lost 0 bases and the J gene lost 1 base, with 7 bases spanning the gap. CDR1 is MDHEN, CDR2 SYDVKM, per germline. The CDR3 consists of 15 residues.

The chain links TRBV28 to TRBJ2-1, with D hard to call. The CDR3 spans 14 residues. Trimming took off 2 bases at V and 7 bases at J, with 12 bases between the two ends. CDR1 is MDHEN and CDR2 is SYDVKM in the germline V gene. This CDR3 reads CASSLGLVTNEQFF. The CDR3 region has the DNA TGTGCCAGCAGTTTAGGGCTAGTTACGAATGAGCAGTTCTTC.

The chain joins TRBV7-2 to TRBJ2-4, with TRBD1 matching 10 bases. Germline values: CDR1 SGHTA, CDR2 FQGNSA. The CDR3 covers 16 residues. V lost 5 bases and J lost 3; bases outside the gene matches: 7. As DNA, the CDR3 is TGTGCCAGCAGCGCCCGGGACAGGGGCTTCAAAAACATTCAGTACTTC. Amino acids: CASSARDRGFKNIQYF.

This clone came up once. This rearrangement joins TRBV6-5 to TRBJ2-1; a possible D gene is TRBD2 (5 bases). The germline gives CDR1 MNHEY, CDR2 SVGAGI. The CDR3 length is 13 residues. V was cut by 2 bases and J by 10 bases, with 12 bases left in between. This CDR3 is CASSYGLALEQFF. The CDR3 DNA reads as TGTGCCAGCAGTTACGGCCTAGCCCTAGAGCAGTTCTTC.